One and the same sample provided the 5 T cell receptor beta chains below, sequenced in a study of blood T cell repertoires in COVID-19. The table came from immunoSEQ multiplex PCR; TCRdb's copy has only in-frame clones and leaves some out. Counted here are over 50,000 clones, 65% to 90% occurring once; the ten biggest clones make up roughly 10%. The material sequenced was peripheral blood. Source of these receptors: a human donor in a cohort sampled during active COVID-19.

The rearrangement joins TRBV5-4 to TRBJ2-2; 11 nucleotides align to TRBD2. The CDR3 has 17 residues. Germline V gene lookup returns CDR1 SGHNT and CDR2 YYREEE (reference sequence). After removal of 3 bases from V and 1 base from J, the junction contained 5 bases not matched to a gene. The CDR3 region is CASSSPTSGRNTGELFF. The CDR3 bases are TGTGCCAGCAGCTCGCCCACTAGCGGGAGGAACACCGGGGAGCTGTTTTTT.

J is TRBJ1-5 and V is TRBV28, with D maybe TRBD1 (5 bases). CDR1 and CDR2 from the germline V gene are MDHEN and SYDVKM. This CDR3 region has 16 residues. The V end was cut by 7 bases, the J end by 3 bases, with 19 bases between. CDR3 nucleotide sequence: TGTGCCAGCACCTTAGGGGCCCGGAGAACCAATCAGCCCCAGCATTTT. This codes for CASTLGARRTNQPQHF.

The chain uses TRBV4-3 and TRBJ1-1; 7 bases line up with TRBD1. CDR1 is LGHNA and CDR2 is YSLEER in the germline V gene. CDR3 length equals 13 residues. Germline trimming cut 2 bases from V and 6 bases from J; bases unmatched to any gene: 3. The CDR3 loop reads CASSQPRGAEAFF. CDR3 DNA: TGCGCCAGCAGCCAACCCAGGGGGGCTGAAGCTTTCTTT.

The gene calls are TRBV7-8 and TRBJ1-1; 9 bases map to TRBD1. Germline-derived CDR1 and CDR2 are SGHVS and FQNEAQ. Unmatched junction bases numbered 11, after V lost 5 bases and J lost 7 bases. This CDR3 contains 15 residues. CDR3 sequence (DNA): TGTGCCAGCAGCCCAACCGGACAGGGGTGGGGTGAAGCTTTCTTT. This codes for CASSPTGQGWGEAFF.

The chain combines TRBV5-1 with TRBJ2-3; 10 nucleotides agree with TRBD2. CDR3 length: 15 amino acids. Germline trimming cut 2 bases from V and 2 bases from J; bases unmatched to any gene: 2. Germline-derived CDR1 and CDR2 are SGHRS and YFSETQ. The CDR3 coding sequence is TGCGCCAGCAGCTTCGGGACTAGCGCCACAGATACGCAGTATTTT. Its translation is CASSFGTSATDTQYF.